This note documents a single T cell receptor (beta chain) sequence. This record comes from a study of Ad26.COV2.S vaccination and SARS-CoV-2 variants. There are 16 residues in the CDR3. Germline V gene lookup returns CDR1 MNHEY and CDR2 SVGAGI. Trimming shortened V by 4 bases and J by 0 bases, and 13 bases separated the two germline ends. The treatment: roughly 20 received Ad26.COV2.S at low or high dose, single or two shots; about five received placebo; per-sample allocation not given. Samples were taken on day 63 after the first vaccine or placebo injection. Clones were read by immunoSEQ multiplex PCR, and TCRdb kept only the in-frame ones, dropping some. The sample lists 350,000 to 450,000 clones; roughly 90% were seen once.

This TCR derives from a person between 18 and 65 years old who received the Ad26.COV2.S COVID-19 vaccine or a placebo. This material consisted of peripheral blood, taken in a trial of Ad26.COV2.S vaccine versus placebo. The chain combines TRBV6-5 with TRBJ2-4; D not resolved. Here the CDR3 reads CASSSRHHQAKNIQYF. As DNA, the CDR3 is TGTGCCAGCAGTTCTCGACACCACCAAGCCAAAAACATTCAGTACTTC.